This T cell receptor (beta chain) is from a study of shared clonotypes between healthy human individuals (TCRdb year 2020). Notes on the research overall: A couple of women and a few men aged 18 to 49 years were included in the cohort. For each donor, CD4 naive and CD4 memory were each given three plates, CD8 naive was given two plates, and CD8 memory was given one plate. To estimate repertoire size and how much clonotypes are shared between individuals, the study performed deep sequencing of blood TCR repertoires from a few healthy adults. To increase sequencing depth and limit assay-specific biases, different laboratories used diverse techniques to prepare libraries and sequence TCR repertoires. Each donor's leukapheresis produced roughly between about 0.85 and 10 billion PBMCs.

Summary of the overall study and its limitations: Naive subsets generally had larger estimated clonotype richness than memory subsets did. Incomplete sequencing was indicated by rarefaction of sorted-subset datasets, despite the large sequencing depth. Because the study included only a small number of donors, the genetic and exposure-history diversity represented was limited. Based on pairwise subsampling, the degree of clonotype sharing among donors was expected to be affected by sequencing depth. Only blood was sampled, and tissue TCR repertoires likely differ from those in blood. Sharing across several donors was observed for around 5% of naive CD4, under 4% of naive CD8, about 2.3% of memory CD4, and around 0.4% of memory CD8 clonotypes. Compared with non-shared clonotypes, the clonotypes found in all four sorted-subset donors had higher generation probabilities.

Using the deep immunoSEQ assay, multiplex PCR amplified TCR CDR3 regions from genomic DNA. Extracted genomic DNA from each cell subset was spread evenly across all wells of several immunoSEQ 96-well plates, with each plate serving as a replicate. Each replicate PCR for sorted subsets received around 200 ng genomic DNA, equal to about 29,000 T cell genomes. The purified libraries were quantified using a Qubit 3.0 fluorometer, sized with a Bioanalyzer 2100, and then quantified again using the KAPA Library Quantification kit. Every immunoSEQ 96-well plate was sequenced on a separate single-read 150-cycle Illumina NextSeq 550 flow cell. Processing in the source paper ran as follows. Because the immunoSEQ output held only junctional sequences and lacked quality scores, the filtering could not match the filtering applied to full-length reads. To assign V/J genes and CDR3, sequences were annotated using PyIR, a Python wrapper for IgBLAST v1.9, with IMGT germline references. Reads were filtered out if the reads had weak V/J assignments (E-value above 1e-6), no CDR3, stop codons, out-of-frame junctions, or ambiguous translated residues. V3J clonotypes were defined as sequences sharing the same inferred V gene, J gene, and CDR3 amino acid sequence. To compute the percentage overlap between repertoires, the number of shared unique clonotypes was divided by the size of the smaller repertoire. Three approaches were used to assess repertoire richness: RTK rarefaction, the Chao1 estimator, and Recon v2.1 estimates of unobserved clonotypes. Generation probabilities for all TCRbeta clonotypes obtained by the gDNA method from a handful of donors were computed using OLGA. TCRdb obtained this table from immuneACCESS and retained in-frame rearrangements with V and J assigned. These tables miss some clones; where compared with another copy, unresolved V genes account for less than half of the shortfall, and the remainder is unexplained. V and J calls and clone size are those listed in that table; D and trimming were worked out from the DNA. The sample contains 1.4 million or so clones, about 98.5% of them found a single time. Of the sample, around 0.38% falls within the top ten clones.

The trim is 3 bases for V and 8 bases for J, with a gap of 6 bases between the germline ends. Spanning cysteine to phenylalanine, the CDR3 consists of 11 amino acids. The only DNA kept is the CDR3, 33 bases in frame from the first base. The germline V gene supplies CDR1 MNHEY and CDR2 SVGAGI. Concerning this clone: This clone's antigen is unknown. No base qualities exist here, and no much larger clone lies one base off it.

The donors were healthy, HIV-negative adults who had no recently reported acute infections or vaccinations. Only Caucasian adults living in Nashville, Tennessee, USA were represented among the donors. CD4+ T cells were enriched through magnetic negative selection, after which naive cells were positively selected on CD45RA and the remaining negative fraction served as the memory subset. After blood collection by leukapheresis, PBMCs were isolated using Ficoll-Histopaque density gradient centrifugation and then cryopreserved in the vapor phase of liquid nitrogen. Analytical flow cytometry was used to check the purity and quantity of every magnetically sorted T cell population. Each sorted fraction had its genomic DNA isolated and then quantified by UV absorbance on a Nanodrop 2000c.

The chain joins TRBV6-5 to TRBJ2-3; the D segment cannot be called with confidence. The TCR was taken from a young man in good health. Sequencing used naive CD4+ T cells sorted from blood. The cell subset or site label here, explained by the study, means: CD45RA+ positively selected. In nucleotides, the sequence is TGTGCCAGCAGTTATGGGTCTACGCAGTATTTT. Its translation reads: CASSYGSTQYF.